The clone carrying this T cell receptor beta chain was seen more than once but under ten times. Trimming at V came to 4 bases and at J to 9 bases, leaving 8 bases not matched to a gene. The germline gives CDR1 SGHAT, CDR2 FQNNGV. CDR3 length: 16 amino acids. Sequencing was performed with immunoSEQ multiplex PCR; in TCRdb, only in-frame clones are kept and a portion is missing. The profile covers more than 70,000 clones, with 93% appearing a single time and around 2.3% taken by the ten largest. This record comes from a study of T cell changes during pregnancy in multiple sclerosis. Source: peripheral blood, taken in the second trimester of pregnancy. V gene TRBV11-2 combines with J gene TRBJ2-1, with TRBD2 matching over 14 bases. This clonotype was sampled from a female donor with multiple sclerosis, enrolled in a pregnancy study. The CDR3 coding sequence is TGTGCCAGCAGCTCTGGGACTAGCGGGAGTTTGACTGAGCAGTTCTTC. As protein: CASSSGTSGSLTEQFF. The full variable domain, with the rest looked up from reference TRBV11-2 and TRBJ2-1, is EAGVAQSPRYKIIEKRQSVAFWCNPISGHATLYWYQQILGQGPKLLIQFQNNGVVDDSQLPKDRFSAERLKGVDSTLKIQPAKLEDSAVYLCASSSGTSGSLTEQFFGPGTRLTVL.